This TCR beta chain came from a study of glioma-infiltrating T cells after dendritic cell vaccination. The study, taken as a whole, reports: TCR clonality showed no direct relationship with survival. Patients with more pretreatment TILs had longer time to progression and survival.

Primers: 60 V beta forward and 13 J beta reverse. Profiled with immunoSEQ multiplex PCR; TCRdb holds only in-frame clones, not every one. The data show under 130,000 clones, with more than 80% seen just once and roughly 12% held by the top ten. Points on this clone: Its antigen is as yet unknown.

The CDR3 consists of 15 residues. V dropped 7 bases and J dropped 2; count of bases not matched to a gene: 12. CDR1 SQVTM and CDR2 ANQGSEA come from the germline V gene. This clonotype was sampled from a human donor with glioblastoma. The J gene is TRBJ2-3, the V gene TRBV29-1, with 7 bases lining up with TRBD1. The starting material was blood, obtained before dendritic cell vaccination. The CDR3 is CSAPVGDRDTDTQYF. The DNA for the CDR3 is TGCAGCGCCCCCGTGGGGGACAGAGACACAGATACGCAGTATTTT.